This record covers a single TCR beta chain. Germline CDR1 and CDR2: SGHRS and YFSETQ. Between the trimmed V and J ends, which lost 4 bases and 0 bases, there was a span of 20 bases. The CDR3 is 17 residues long. Sequencing was performed with immunoSEQ multiplex PCR; in TCRdb, only in-frame clones are kept and a portion is missing. In the table there are about 490,000 clones, less than 80% of which are singletons. This entry comes from a study of shared clonotypes between healthy human individuals. The J gene is TRBJ2-7, the V gene TRBV5-1; tentative D call: TRBD2 (6 bases). Sequencing was performed on PBMCs. The TCR comes from a woman aged 40 to 50 in good health. Some clones in this sample may be carry-over from other donors' samples. CDR3 amino acids: CASSPIGLTRTSYEQYF. For the CDR3, the DNA is TGCGCCAGCAGCCCCATCGGTTTGACTAGAACCTCCTACGAGCAGTACTTC.